These T cell receptor beta chains were read from a single sample in a study of control samples from healthy donors and cancer patients. TCRdb's table, derived via immunoSEQ multiplex PCR, lists solely in-frame clones and lacks some. The profile shows 150,000 to 170,000 clones, roughly 94% of them singletons. Specimen: blood. These receptors originate from a man aged 35 to 55 in good health. Both conserved end residues are part of each CDR3.

cdr3_length j_call v_call cdr3_aa
12 TRBJ1-1 TRBV7-9 CASSPRFTEAFF
13 TRBJ1-1 TRBV14 CASSVQGYTEAFF
13 TRBJ1-2 TRBV5-1 CASNSGGGYGYTF
15 TRBJ1-3 TRBV9 CASSVGAAGLNTIYF
17 TRBJ2-3 TRBV3-1/TRBV3-2 CASSQEGGGLPSDTQYF
17 TRBJ2-1 TRBV2 CASTPMGSGWAYNEQFF
13 TRBJ1-4 TRBV12-3/TRBV12-4 CATREGANEKLFF
15 TRBJ2-1 TRBV6-5 CASSYGGLSYNEQFF
13 TRBJ1-5 TRBV19 CASRGQGNQPQHF
15 TRBJ2-1 TRBV19 CASSMEGGGYNEQFF
15 TRBJ1-1 TRBV3-1/TRBV3-2 CASGFRRGLSTEAFF
12 TRBJ1-1 TRBV30 CAWRAVRTKAFF
17 TRBJ1-6 TRBV18 CASSPLSPRESNSPLHF
14 TRBJ1-2 TRBV27 CASRGVDRRDGYTF
15 TRBJ2-3 TRBV3-1/TRBV3-2 CASSPRGMSTDTQYF
13 TRBJ2-7 TRBV29-1 CSATGTASHEQYF
14 TRBJ2-7 TRBV28 CASSRQRAAYEQYF
15 TRBJ1-5 TRBV19 CASSPTGSSNQPQHF